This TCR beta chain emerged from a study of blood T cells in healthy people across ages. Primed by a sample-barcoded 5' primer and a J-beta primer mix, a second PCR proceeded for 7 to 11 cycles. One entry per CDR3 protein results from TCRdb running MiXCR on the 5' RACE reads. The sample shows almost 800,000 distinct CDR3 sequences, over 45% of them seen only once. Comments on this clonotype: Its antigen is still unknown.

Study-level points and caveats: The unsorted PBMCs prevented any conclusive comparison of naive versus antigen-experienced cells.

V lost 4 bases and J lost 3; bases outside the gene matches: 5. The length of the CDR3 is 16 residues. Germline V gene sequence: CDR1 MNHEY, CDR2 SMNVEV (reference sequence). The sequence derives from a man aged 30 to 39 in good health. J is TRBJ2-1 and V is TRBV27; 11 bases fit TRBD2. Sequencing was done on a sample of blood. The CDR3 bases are TGTGCCAGCAGTTCACTTAGCGGGGGGGACTACAATGAGCAGTTCTTC. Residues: CASSSLSGGDYNEQFF.